Sequencing of this T cell receptor beta chain was carried out in a study of blood T cells in healthy people across ages (dated by TCRdb to 2014 to 2015). Background on the whole study: In model experiments, template switching captured about one uniquely barcoded TCR beta cDNA molecule for every two T cells. Using deep sequencing normalized with unique cDNA molecular identifiers, the study measured how TCR beta repertoire diversity changes with age. The donors were divided into four age groups: young (average approximately 17 years), middle-aged (under 40), aged (roughly 60) and long-lived (more than 75). To avoid experimental bias, donors of different ages were spread randomly across the sequencing lanes. Two additional independent replicas of 1 million unique cDNA reads from the same blood draw were analyzed for two donors (one aged 18 to 30 and one aged 80 or older). The study at large found these results: Conclusive comparison of naive and antigen-experienced compartments was prevented by the profiling of bulk unsorted PBMCs. Estimates of total diversity based on one million sequenced T cells were regarded as lower bounds and as underestimates. A strong correlation was found between observed TCR beta diversity and the percentage of naive T cells measured by flow cytometry. The CMV infection status of donors was not known, potentially confounding age-related changes in expanded clonotypes. Compared with the aged group, the long-lived group had more naive CD4+ T cells, fewer expanded clones and increased TCR diversity, a pattern suggesting age selection. Observed TCR beta diversity per million T cells fell roughly linearly with age, and a significant reduction was already apparent by age around 39.

Spanning cysteine to phenylalanine, the CDR3 consists of 15 amino acids. Left in the record is the CDR3 DNA by itself, 45 bases read in frame from the first base. The germline V gene (reference sequence) yields LGHDT for CDR1 and YNNKEL for CDR2. V is shortened by 1 base, J by 4 bases, and the region joining them spans 12 bases. The donors were 40 or so Caucasian individuals from Russia, aged about 6 to 95 years, who were systemically healthy. Each donor gave roughly 9.5 milliliters of peripheral blood, collected into EDTA-treated Vacutainer tubes. Ficoll-Paque density-gradient centrifugation was used to isolate PBMCs, with at least 6.5 million per sample. Trizol reagent was used to extract total RNA from the PBMCs, yielding at least 5.5 micrograms per sample. For every donor, an aliquot of PBMCs went through flow cytometry to measure the percentages of naive CD45RAhigh/CD27high T cells. Library preparation was by 5' RACE. TCRdb records Illumina HiSeq 2500 as the sequencer. A second PCR of about 7 to 12 cycles was performed with a sample-barcoded 5' primer and a J-beta primer mix. Each TCR beta cDNA molecule received a unique molecular identifier from a template-switch 5' adaptor carrying 12 random nucleotides. At least 2.5 million CDR3-containing paired-end reads were obtained from each sample. First-strand cDNA was synthesized from all RNA with the Mint cDNA synthesis kit, primed by a TRBC-specific oligonucleotide. Following uracil-DNA glycosylase treatment, a first 18-cycle PCR with universal primers M1SS and BC2_uni_R was performed on all cDNA. The authors' pipeline ran thus. For normalization, 1 million high-quality reads were randomly selected from each sample, with every read carrying a distinct molecular identifier. Instead of being binned into consensus sequences, reads with shared molecular identifiers were discarded. MiTCR, set to a Q25 quality threshold and the strictest error-elimination algorithm, was used for CDR3 identification, clonotype clustering and error correction. A nonparametric unseen species model with Euler transformation was used to estimate a lower bound on total TCR beta diversity. In TCRdb, the public reads were trimmed at Q25 with fastp and aligned with MiXCR, with productive beta chains retained. Duplicate CDR3 protein sequences are folded into a single record with the most common DNA and genes. The V and J calls follow TCRdb's processing rather than the paper's. Across this sample there are 850,000 to 1,000,000 distinct CDR3 sequences, with about 44% seen only once. Jointly, the top ten make up around an eighth of the sample.

Remarks on this clonotype: Its binding antigen is unknown. It has no much larger one-base neighbor in the sample; base qualities were not kept.

Sequencing was carried out using blood. This sequence originates from a man younger than 40 in good health. The rearrangement combines TRBV3-1 with TRBJ2-3; a weak D assignment points to TRBD2 (5 bases agree). The nucleotides read TGTGCCAGCAGCCAAGCGACTATTGTCCCAGATACGCAGTATTTT. Its protein product is CASSQATIVPDTQYF.